The rows below give T cell receptor beta chains drawn from one sample of a study of shared clonotypes between healthy human individuals. The data were produced by immunoSEQ multiplex PCR, yet TCRdb's version contains in-frame clones alone and is incomplete. The sample yields approximately 2,000,000 clones, less than 95% seen once. Sequencing input: naive CD4+ T cells from PBMCs. The source of these receptors is a man between 18 and 29 years old in good health. Some clones in this sample may be carry-over from other donors' samples. Each CDR3 is given with its conserved first and last residue. A D gene is named only where the DNA matches it firmly. Only part of the rows carry a size: once, few, many, or a class if the clone is expanded.

v_gene,j_gene,abundance,len,d_gene,CDR3nt,CDR3aa
TRBV4-2,TRBJ2-1,.,15,TRBD2,TGTGCCAGCAGCCAAGGAGGGACTAGCTCGCATGAGCAGTTCTTC,CASSQGGTSSHEQFF
TRBV11-2,TRBJ2-5,.,17,TRBD1,TGTGCCAGCAGCTTAGGGAGGGGACAGGGGGGCTTGTGGACCCAGTACTTC,CASSLGRGQGGLWTQYF
TRBV28,TRBJ1-5,.,14,TRBD1,TGTGCCAGCACCCAAACAGGGGTGGCTCAGCCCCAGCATTTT,CASTQTGVAQPQHF
TRBV28,TRBJ2-2,.,18,.,.,CASSSSTSGRSRTGELFF
TRBV9,TRBJ1-1,.,15,TRBD1,TGTGCCAGCAGCGGTAGACAGGGATCGGGCACTGAAGCTTTCTTT,CASSGRQGSGTEAFF
TRBV10-3,TRBJ2-3,.,18,TRBD2,TGTGCCATCAGTGAGCCGGCGGGCCTGCGGGAGAGCACAGATACGCAGTATTTT,CAISEPAGLRESTDTQYF
TRBV5-4,TRBJ2-5,once,16,TRBD1,TGTGCCAGCAGCCTAAGGGGACAGGGGGGGCAAGAGACCCAGTACTTC,CASSLRGQGGQETQYF
TRBV15,TRBJ2-3,.,19,TRBD2,TGTGCCACCAGCAGAACTCCCTCTGTCGAGGGAGGGCGCACAGATACGCAGTATTTT,CATSRTPSVEGGRTDTQYF
TRBV7-9,TRBJ1-1,.,13,.,TGTGCCAGCAGCGCACAAGGGGACACTGAAGCTTTCTTT,CASSAQGDTEAFF
TRBV15,TRBJ1-5,.,13,.,TGTGCCACCAGCGGCCGGCGGAATCAGCCCCAGCATTTT,CATSGRRNQPQHF
TRBV19,TRBJ2-3,.,18,TRBD2,TGTGCCAGTAGTCCGAAAGGGACTAGCGGGGTATACACAGATACGCAGTATTTT,CASSPKGTSGVYTDTQYF
TRBV5-1,TRBJ1-4,few,15,.,TGCGCCAGCAGCCCTCAAGGGCTCCATAGTGAAAAACTGTTTTTT,CASSPQGLHSEKLFF
TRBV5-1,TRBJ2-3,.,13,.,TGCGCCAGCAGCTTCGTCTTGGGAGATACGCAGTATTTT,CASSFVLGDTQYF
TRBV30,TRBJ2-7,.,13,.,TGTGCCTGGGGGACCACCACCCGGGGTGGGAAAGACTTC,CAWGTTTRGGKDF
TRBV27,TRBJ2-7,.,14,TRBD2,TGTGCCAGCAGGGGCCCCGGGGGGGGATACGAGCAGTACTTC,CASRGPGGGYEQYF
TRBV7-2,TRBJ1-2,.,15,.,TGTGCCAGCAGCTTAGTTTGGACAGATAACTATGGCTACACCTTC,CASSLVWTDNYGYTF
TRBV28,TRBJ2-5,.,15,TRBD2,TGTGCCAGCAGTTTATGGGGACTAGCGAAAGAGACCCAGTACTTC,CASSLWGLAKETQYF
TRBV5-4,TRBJ2-7,.,15,.,TGTGCCAGCAGCTTAGGGGGTATAAGCTCCTACGAGCAGTACTTC,CASSLGGISSYEQYF
TRBV28,TRBJ1-5,.,15,.,TGTGCCAGCAGACCGCGGACACCTCATAATCAGCCCCAGCATTTT,CASRPRTPHNQPQHF
TRBV28,TRBJ2-2,.,14,.,TGTGCCAGCAGTTTGAGACAGTACACCGGGGAGCTGTTTTTT,CASSLRQYTGELFF
TRBV2,TRBJ1-1,few,12,.,TGTGCCAGCAGCCCCATGGGGCAGGGAGCTTTCTTT,CASSPMGQGAFF
TRBV5-4,TRBJ2-2,.,13,.,TGTGCCAGCAGCCTACTAGAGTCCGGGGAGCTGTTTTTT,CASSLLESGELFF
TRBV2,TRBJ2-7,.,12,TRBD1,TGTGCCGGGGGGACAGGGCCCTACGAGCAGTACTTC,CAGGTGPYEQYF